This T cell receptor beta chain comes out of a study of blood T cell repertoires in COVID-19. Study as a whole: Sources were T cells, B-cell-depleted T cells, or PBMCs; the material itself was cDNA or gDNA.

Sequencing was performed with immunoSEQ multiplex PCR; in TCRdb, only in-frame clones are kept and a portion is missing. The table has around 190,000 clones, approximately 91% seen once. The sample was peripheral blood. The TCR was taken from a man in his forties or fifties with COVID-19, enrolled during active disease.

CDR3 DNA sequence: TGCAGCGTTGAAATTATGGGCCGGCACACCGGGGAGCTGTTTTTT. Amino acid sequence: CSVEIMGRHTGELFF. The V gene is TRBV29-1, the J gene TRBJ2-2; no definite D call. With 2 bases removed from V and 3 bases from J, the gap between germline ends came to 13 bases. Germline CDR1 is SQVTM and CDR2 is ANQGSEA. CDR3 size: 15 residues.